This T cell receptor beta chain originates from a study of blood T cell repertoires in COVID-19. Study in general: T cells, B-cell-depleted T cells, or PBMCs provided the cDNA or gDNA that served as material.

In the original analysis: Amplification with reference gene primers provided the estimates of nucleated cell counts. The method was immunoSEQ multiplex PCR; TCRdb's version includes in-frame clones alone and lacks a portion of them. V, J and clone size were drawn from that table, and D and trimming were deduced from the DNA. The data show about 240,000 clones, more than 75% seen once. The CDR3 has 19 amino acids. Germline lookup yields CDR1 SGHAT and CDR2 FQNNGV. Trimming at V came to 0 bases and at J to 1 base, leaving 12 bases not matched to a gene. The material sequenced was peripheral blood. This sequence joins TRBV11-2 and TRBJ2-3; 8 bases line up with TRBD1. The origin of this receptor is a woman in her twenties or thirties who had recovered from COVID-19. The CDR3 spells CASSLEGRRTGKGTDTQYF. CDR3 nucleotide sequence: TGTGCCAGCAGCTTAGAGGGGCGAAGGACAGGGAAGGGCACAGATACGCAGTATTTT.